The sequence of this TCR beta chain was determined in a study of T cell responses to AZD1222 COVID-19 vaccine. Points from the study as a whole: Without day 14 samples, only post-peak T cell repertoires were studied. Dominant at 160-218 and 743-854, vaccine-associated CD4 TCRs also spanned spike.

The germline gives CDR1 SGHRS, CDR2 YFSETQ. CDR3 length: 15 amino acids. J gave up 10 bases and V 0 bases, and 5 bases lay outside the gene matches. Notes on this clone: Its cognate antigen is unknown.

Sequencing was performed with immunoSEQ multiplex PCR; in TCRdb, only in-frame clones are kept and a portion is missing. Among roughly 140,000 clones, roughly 88% were seen once, and the ten largest hold 3% to 4%. The sequence was obtained from an adult in good health. The V call is TRBV5-1, the J call TRBJ1-6; 9 positions match TRBD1. Sequences were derived from peripheral blood, sampled on day 0 of MenACWY control vaccination. The CDR3, as DNA: TGCGCCAGCAGCTTGGAGGGACAGGGTGGATCACCCCTCCACTTT. This gives the protein CASSLEGQGGSPLHF.